This paragraph covers one TCR beta chain sequence. Germline CDR1 SEHNR, CDR2 FQNEAQ (reference sequence). The germline V and J ends were trimmed by 1 base and 2 bases, with 9 bases remaining between them. The length of the CDR3 is 15 residues. This entry belongs to a study of cytotoxic CD8 clonotypes in ibrutinib-treated CLL. The TCR beta libraries used 1.5 to 2 micrograms of genomic DNA that came from cryopreserved PBMCs. Clones were read by immunoSEQ multiplex PCR, and TCRdb kept only the in-frame ones, dropping some. Here the sample spans around 250,000 clones, 70% being singletons. The source of this sequence is a human donor with chronic lymphocytic leukemia. The genes are TRBV7-9 and TRBJ1-3; D remains unclear. This material consisted of PBMCs, taken after 24 months of ibrutinib treatment. CDR3 sequence (DNA): TGTGCCAGCAGCTTAGGCATAGGCACTGGAAACACCATATATTTT. It specifies CASSLGIGTGNTIYF. Supplemented by reference TRBV7-9 and TRBJ1-3, the full variable domain reads DTGVSQNPRHKITKRGQNVTFRCDPISEHNRLYWYRQTLGQGPEFLTYFQNEAQLEKSRLLSDRFSAERPKGSFSTLEIQRTEQGDSAMYLCASSLGIGTGNTIYFGEGSWLTVV.